Shown below are 23 T cell receptor beta chains from a single sample sequenced in a study of blood T cell repertoires in COVID-19. TCRdb keeps only in-frame clones here, not all; method: immunoSEQ multiplex PCR. The sample records tens of thousands of clones, less than 85% being singletons. Material: peripheral blood. Receptor source: a human donor in a cohort sampled during active COVID-19.

The chain has TRBV7-2 and TRBJ2-3; 7 nucleotides match TRBD1. This CDR3 contains 16 residues. J lost 5 bases, V lost 5 bases, and 13 bases had no gene match. Germline V gives CDR1 SGHTA, CDR2 FQGNSA. The CDR3 nucleotides are TGTGCCAGCAGCATTCTGAGGGGGCAGATGAAAGATACGCAGTATTTT. Translated: CASSILRGQMKDTQYF.

The J gene is TRBJ1-1, the V gene TRBV28, with 9 nucleotides matching TRBD1. Germline CDR1 reads MDHEN; CDR2 reads SYDVKM. The CDR3 contains 12 residues. Trimming removed 6 bases from V and 10 bases from J; junction bases left unmatched: 6. CDR3 loop: CASSTGGAGAFF. CDR3 sequence (DNA): TGTGCCAGCAGCACAGGGGGCGCGGGAGCTTTCTTT.

This chain uses TRBV6-1 with TRBJ1-2; 8 bases are shared with TRBD1. CDR3 length: 16 amino acids. CDR1 is MNHNS and CDR2 is SASEGT in the germline V gene. Germline trimming cut 6 bases from V and 7 bases from J; bases unmatched to any gene: 16. As DNA, the CDR3 is TGTGCCAGCAGAGAAAGGACAGGGTATATCGCACTTGGCTACACCTTC. Translated: CASRERTGYIALGYTF.

V usage is TRBV5-1 and J usage is TRBJ2-5; TRBD2 aligns across 7 bases. The CDR3 contains 15 residues. The V gene's germline CDR1 is SGHRS and CDR2 YFSETQ. V gave up 1 base and J gave up 5 bases; unmatched junction bases: 8. The chain's CDR3 is CASSLRSGAGETQYF. As DNA, the CDR3 is TGCGCCAGCAGCTTGAGAAGCGGGGCGGGGGAGACCCAGTACTTC.

CDR3 coding DNA: TGCGCCAGCAGTCGGTCGACAGGTGGCGTCGAGCAGTACTTC. Translating it yields CASSRSTGGVEQYF. This rearrangement joins TRBV5-1 to TRBJ2-7; TRBD1 is a possible D gene (6 bases). The CDR3 consists of 14 residues. Germline V gene sequence: CDR1 SGHRS, CDR2 YFSETQ. V was clipped by 5 bases and J by 6 bases, with 18 bases between them.

The chain is built from TRBV2 and TRBJ1-3, with D uncertain. Per germline, CDR1 SNHLY and CDR2 FYNNEI. This CDR3 contains 17 residues. V dropped 0 bases and J dropped 1 base, with 13 bases sitting between them. CDR3 DNA sequence: TGTGCCAGCAGTGAAGCGAGGTACTCCGGTTCTGGAAACACCATATATTTT. Amino acid sequence: CASSEARYSGSGNTIYF.

This clone was seen a handful of times. The chain recombines TRBV20-1 with TRBJ1-1; D not resolved. The CDR3 is 10 amino acids. Trimming cost V 7 bases and J 9 bases, with 12 bases left between them. CDR1 DFQATT and CDR2 SNEGSKA come from the germline V gene (reference sequence). CDR3 DNA sequence: TGCAGTGTTACCGGGTCTCAAGCTTTCTTT. Translating gives CSVTGSQAFF.

The chain is built from TRBV9 and TRBJ2-1; 8 bases map to TRBD2. CDR3 length: 15 residues. Germline loops: CDR1 SGDLS, CDR2 YYNGEE. J was trimmed by 9 bases and V by 0 bases; bases with no gene match: 8. CDR3 in amino acids: CASSVDDGGGSEQFF. The CDR3 nucleotides read TGTGCCAGCAGCGTAGATGACGGCGGGGGGAGTGAGCAGTTCTTC.

This clone was detected once. V and J are TRBV15 and TRBJ2-1, with D perhaps TRBD1 (6 bases). This CDR3 is built from 14 residues. Trimming removed 0 bases from V and 6 bases from J, with 9 bases in between. The V gene's germline CDR1 is LNHNV and CDR2 YYDKDF (reference sequence). In DNA form, the CDR3 reads TGTGCCACCAGCAGAGAAACAGGGTCCAATGAGCAGTTCTTC. Protein: CATSRETGSNEQFF.

The chain uses TRBV11-3 and TRBJ1-6; 8 bases are a match to TRBD1. V shed 5 bases and J 7 bases; nucleotides not matched to a gene: 7. Germline lookup yields CDR1 SGHNT and CDR2 YENEEA. CDR3 length: 15 amino acids. CDR3 in amino acids: CASSTGTGQNSPLHF. CDR3 DNA sequence: TGTGCCAGCAGCACCGGGACAGGCCAGAATTCACCCCTCCACTTT.

This sequence joins TRBV6-2 or TRBV6-3 and TRBJ2-3, with D possibly matching TRBD1 (6 bases). The V gene lost 2 bases and the J gene lost 5 bases, with 11 bases spanning the gap. The CDR3 extends over 14 amino acids. The germline CDR1 and CDR2 sequences are MNHEY and SVGEGT. The CDR3 region has the DNA TGTGCCAGCAGTTACGTCTCCAGGGGAGATACGCAGTATTTT. This codes for CASSYVSRGDTQYF.

The DNA for the CDR3 is TGTGCCAGCAGTGAGCAGATCGGGGAGACCCAGTACTTC. Its protein is CASSEQIGETQYF. V and J are TRBV6-1 and TRBJ2-5; D unresolved. The germline V gene has CDR1 MNHNS and CDR2 SASEGT. This CDR3 has 13 residues. V shed 3 bases and J shed 5 bases, with 10 bases lying between them.

The chain has TRBV7-2 and TRBJ2-7; perhaps TRBD1 as D (5 bases). From germline, CDR1 is SGHTA and CDR2 FQGNSA. The V end lost 5 bases, the J end lost 6 bases, and 11 bases lay between the germline ends. The CDR3 is 12 amino acids. The CDR3 sequence: CASSPRVGEQYF. The CDR3 DNA is TGTGCCAGCAGCCCCAGGGTTGGCGAGCAGTACTTC.

V and J are TRBV6-5 and TRBJ2-7; 7 positions agree with TRBD1. Germline CDR1 and CDR2: MNHEY and SVGAGI. Trimming removed 7 bases from V and 4 bases from J; junction bases left unmatched: 1. The CDR3 is made up of 11 amino acids. The CDR3 DNA sequence: TGTGCCAGCACCAGGGGGTACGAGCAGTACTTC. The encoded protein is CASTRGYEQYF.

J is TRBJ2-1 and V is TRBV29-1; the match to TRBD1 covers 8 bases. The CDR3 covers 14 residues. V was clipped by 4 bases and J by 9 bases; unmatched bases: 11. In germline, CDR1 is SQVTM, CDR2 ANQGSEA. The CDR3 bases are TGCAGCGTTGGAAGGACAGGGTCATACGGTGAGCAGTTCTTC. It codes for CSVGRTGSYGEQFF.

The chain links TRBV30 to TRBJ1-1; D possibly corresponds to TRBD1 (5 bases). V was shortened by 2 bases and J by 2 bases, with 9 bases between the two germline ends. CDR3 length equals 13 residues. CDR1 GTSNPN and CDR2 SVGIG come from the germline V gene (reference sequence). The CDR3 loop is CAWSLGLNTEAFF. The CDR3 DNA reads as TGTGCCTGGAGTCTGGGGCTAAACACTGAAGCTTTCTTT.

The CDR3 here is CASSVRGTVATEAFF. CDR3 DNA: TGTGCCAGCAGTGTAAGGGGGACAGTGGCCACTGAAGCTTTCTTT. This chain connects TRBV28 to TRBJ1-1; 7 bases fit TRBD1. Germline lookup yields CDR1 MDHEN and CDR2 SYDVKM. CDR3 size: 15 residues. J gave up 4 bases and V 5 bases, and 10 bases lay outside the gene matches.

The chain is built from TRBV10-3 and TRBJ1-1, with 8 bases identical to TRBD1. The germline gives CDR1 ENHRY, CDR2 SYGVKD. CDR3 length equals 15 residues. After removal of 2 bases from V and 5 bases from J, the junction contained 7 bases not matched to a gene. In DNA form, the CDR3 reads TGTGCCATCAGTGAGGGACAGGGAGGAAGTACTGAAGCTTTCTTT. This sequence encodes CAISEGQGGSTEAFF.

The chain joins TRBV11-3 to TRBJ2-1; D is ambiguous. There are 12 residues in the CDR3. CDR1 and CDR2 (germline): SGHNT, YENEEA. Deletions cut 5 bases from V and 8 bases from J, with 10 bases between. The CDR3 DNA reads TGTGCCAGCAGCGCCAACTCACATGAGCAGTTCTTC. Its translation: CASSANSHEQFF.

V gene TRBV28 combines with J gene TRBJ1-6, with a tentative D call TRBD1 (6 bases). The CDR3 is 15 residues long. Germline values: CDR1 MDHEN, CDR2 SYDVKM. V lost 10 bases and J 6 bases, leaving 19 bases between the germline ends. The CDR3 protein is CATLNHRAANSPLHF. CDR3 coding DNA: TGTGCCACCCTGAACCACAGGGCGGCTAATTCACCCCTCCACTTT. Variable domain in full (rest from reference TRBV28 and TRBJ1-6): DVKVTQSSRYLVKRTGEKVFLECVQDMDHENMFWYRQDPGLGLRLIYFSYDVKMKEKGDIPEGYSVSREKKERFSLILESASTNQTSMYLCATLNHRAANSPLHFGNGTRLTVT.

In its sample, this clone was seen a few times. The chain employs TRBV20-1 and TRBJ2-5; TRBD1 is a possible D gene (5 bases). CDR3 length equals 13 residues. CDR1 is DFQATT, CDR2 SNEGSKA, per germline (reference sequence). The ends were cut back, 3 bases at V and 5 bases at J, with 13 bases in the middle. The CDR3 DNA is TGCAGTGCTAGTACAGGCTCTATGGAGACCCAGTACTTC. This gives the protein CSASTGSMETQYF.

The CDR3 is CASSLNGGPRAFF. CDR3 in DNA: TGTGCCAGCAGCTTAAATGGGGGCCCCCGAGCTTTCTTT. The rearrangement joins TRBV7-3 to TRBJ1-1, with D perhaps TRBD1 (6 bases). V shed 1 base and J shed 10 bases, with 13 bases lying between them. The CDR3 has 13 residues. Germline values: CDR1 SGHTA, CDR2 FQGTGA.

This rearrangement joins TRBV7-3 to TRBJ2-1; D ambiguous. Germline values: CDR1 SGHTA, CDR2 FQGTGA. V shed 5 bases and J shed 2 bases, with 13 bases lying between them. This CDR3 is built from 15 residues. For the CDR3, the DNA is TGTGCCAGCAGCGTTGCGGTAGTCCCCTACAATGAGCAGTTCTTC. Residues: CASSVAVVPYNEQFF.